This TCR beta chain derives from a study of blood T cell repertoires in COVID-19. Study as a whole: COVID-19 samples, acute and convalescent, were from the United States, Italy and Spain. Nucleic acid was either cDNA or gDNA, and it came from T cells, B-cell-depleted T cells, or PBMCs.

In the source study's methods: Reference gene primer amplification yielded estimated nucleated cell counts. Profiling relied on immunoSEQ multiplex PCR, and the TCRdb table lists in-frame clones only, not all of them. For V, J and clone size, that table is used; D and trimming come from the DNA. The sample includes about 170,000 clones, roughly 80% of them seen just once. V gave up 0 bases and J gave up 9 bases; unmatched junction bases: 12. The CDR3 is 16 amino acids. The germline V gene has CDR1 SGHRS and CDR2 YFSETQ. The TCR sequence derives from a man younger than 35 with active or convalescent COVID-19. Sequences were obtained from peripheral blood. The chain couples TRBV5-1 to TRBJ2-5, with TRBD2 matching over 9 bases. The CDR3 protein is CASSLDSGGPGGAQYF. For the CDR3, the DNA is TGCGCCAGCAGCTTGGATAGCGGGGGCCCGGGGGGGGCCCAGTACTTC.